Below, one T cell receptor (beta chain) is given with its context. Its matching antigen is unknown. This record belongs to a study of T cell responses to AZD1222 COVID-19 vaccine. On the study more broadly: Pooling was applied to second doses at about 4 or about 12 weeks. Study conclusions and caveats: Only after the peak T cell response were repertoires sampled. Baseline serostatus was positive in only a handful of AZD1222 recipients. Increases in Spike-specific TCR breadth and depth were seen after two AZD1222 doses.

Measured with immunoSEQ multiplex PCR; TCRdb has only the in-frame clones, and not every one. This table has about 74,000 clones, 86% appearing once. Germline CDR1 and CDR2: MNHNS and SASEGT. CDR3 length: 18 residues. The V gene lost 3 bases and the J gene lost 10 bases, with 25 bases spanning the gap. The J gene is TRBJ1-6, the V gene TRBV6-1; no definite D call. The receptor's source is an adult in good health. The sample here was peripheral blood, taken on day 0 of AZD1222 vaccination. This CDR3 reads CASSERLDGGLGGSPLHF. Here the CDR3 DNA reads TGTGCCAGCAGTGAGAGGTTGGACGGTGGGTTGGGAGGATCACCCCTCCACTTT.